The clone carrying this TCR beta chain was detected many times. Its antigen is not identified. Because the library targeted alpha chains, this beta chain is an off-target read whose size means little. Time point given: sample taken at primary tumor resection. 55 to 80 TRACERx patients with early, untreated non-small cell lung cancer donated samples. TCRs were sequenced from unsorted whole RNA of tumor, nontumor lung or PBMC. TCRdb itself ran the 5' RACE reads through MiXCR, one entry per CDR3 protein. The repertoire holds approximately 8,000 distinct CDR3 sequences, with around 8.4% as singletons. This record belongs to a study of spatial heterogeneity in lung cancer. Looking at the study overall: Strong correlation was found between tumor-region TCR transcript counts and a T cell module score from matched bulk RNA-seq.

CDR1 is LGHDT, CDR2 YNNKEL, per germline (reference sequence). V lost 1 base and J 8 bases, leaving 12 bases between the germline ends. The CDR3 extends over 15 amino acids. Study-wide results and caveats: Mutation tallies in tumors tracked expanded intratumoral alpha and beta TCR counts. Alpha and beta chain coverage of tumor T cells was estimated at about 7.6% and 13%, respectively.

The clonotype originates from a male donor with early-stage non-small cell lung cancer. Sequencing was performed on lung tumor tissue, taken at surgery. The gene calls are TRBV3-1 and TRBJ1-6; possibly TRBD1 for D (5 bases). DNA of the CDR3: TGTGCCAGCAGCCAAGGAGACAGCCCATATTCACCCCTCCACTTT. Its translation: CASSQGDSPYSPLHF.